Following are 9 T cell receptor beta chains from one sample sequenced in a study of breast tumors, draining lymph nodes, adjacent tissues. TCRdb used MiXCR to reprocess the multiplex PCR reads, holding one entry per CDR3 protein. Among about 220,000 distinct CDR3 sequences listed, less than 35% were seen once. The lymph nodes were axillary draining lymph nodes from breast cancer patients. The sample comprised axillary lymph node tissue. The receptors were gathered from a female donor with breast cancer. Some clones in this sample may be carry-over from other donors' samples.

This clonotype was counted ten times or more. V is TRBV20-1 and J is TRBJ1-5; TRBD1 aligns across 9 bases. Germline lookup yields CDR1 DFQATT and CDR2 SNEGSKA (reference sequence). The CDR3 loop spans 14 amino acids. V lost 3 bases, J lost 1 base, and 1 base stayed unmatched. The CDR3 DNA is TGCAGTGCTAGGGGGACAGGGAGCAATCAGCCCCAGCATTTT. Residues: CSARGTGSNQPQHF.

This clonotype was counted between two and nine times. This may arise from a read error, as a much more abundant clone is one base away. The rearrangement links TRBV7-2 to TRBJ2-7; 10 bases are a match to TRBD2. CDR3 size: 15 residues. Germline V gives CDR1 SGHTA, CDR2 FQGNSA. The CDR3 here is CASSLTSGLQYEQHF. The DNA for the CDR3 is TGTGCCAGCAGTCTGACTAGCGGGCTGCAGTACGAGCAGCACTTC.

This clonotype was counted many times. The CDR3: CASSRDFQETQYF. CDR3 sequence (DNA): TGTGCCAGCAGCCGGGACTTCCAAGAGACCCAGTACTTC. The rearrangement joins TRBV7-2 to TRBJ2-5; D may be TRBD2 (6 bases). Per the germline V gene, CDR1 is SGHTA and CDR2 is FQGNSA. The V end was cut by 5 bases, the J end by 1 base, with 8 bases between. CDR3 length: 13 residues.

As DNA, the CDR3 is TGTGCCAGCAGCGTAGGACAGTTCTATGGCTACACCTTC. Protein product: CASSVGQFYGYTF. The V gene is TRBV9, the J gene TRBJ1-2; TRBD1 is a possible D gene (5 bases). Looked up from germline, CDR1 is SGDLS and CDR2 is YYNGEE. The V end was cut by 0 bases, the J end by 4 bases, with 7 bases between. The CDR3 length is 13 residues.

This clonotype was recorded many times. The rearrangement uses TRBV9 and TRBJ2-2; the match to TRBD2 covers 13 bases. Losses at the gene ends were 0 bases for V and 5 bases for J; bases not matched to a gene: 10. Germline CDR1 is SGDLS and CDR2 is YYNGEE. There are 19 residues in the CDR3. CDR3 region: CASSVGLAGGSQETGELFF. DNA for the CDR3: TGTGCCAGCAGCGTAGGACTAGCGGGGGGAAGCCAGGAGACCGGGGAGCTGTTTTTT.

This clonotype has at least ten counts. V usage is TRBV2 and J usage is TRBJ1-3, with 7 bases fitting TRBD1. Germline lookup yields CDR1 SNHLY and CDR2 FYNNEI. J was trimmed by 9 bases and V by 6 bases; bases with no gene match: 8. The CDR3 contains 13 residues. CDR3 in amino acids: CASRSGTVGTIYF. DNA for the CDR3: TGTGCCAGCAGGTCCGGGACAGTGGGCACCATATATTTT.

At least ten counts were recorded for this clonotype. This sequence joins TRBV7-9 and TRBJ1-5; D possibly corresponds to TRBD1 (6 bases). This CDR3 has 15 residues. The ends were cut back, 5 bases at V and 4 bases at J, with 15 bases in the middle. Per the germline V gene, CDR1 is SEHNR and CDR2 is FQNEAQ (reference sequence). CDR3 nucleotides: TGTGCCAGCAGCGGGGGAGGGGGGGGGAATCAGCCCCAGCATTTT. This encodes CASSGGGGGNQPQHF.

The table lists this clonotype with many counts. V and J are TRBV6-6 and TRBJ2-5; D is uncertain. V lost 3 bases and J 4 bases, leaving 18 bases between the germline ends. Looked up from germline, CDR1 is MNHNY and CDR2 is SVGAGI (reference sequence). This CDR3 is built from 16 residues. CDR3 protein: CASSYRPSFSGETQYF. CDR3 sequence (DNA): TGTGCCAGCAGTTATAGGCCTTCCTTTTCGGGAGAGACCCAGTACTTC.

This clonotype was seen repeatedly, ten times or more. The chain carries TRBV7-2 and TRBJ2-5; TRBD2 might be the D (6 bases). The ends were cut back, 5 bases at V and 5 bases at J, with 12 bases in the middle. Germline V gene sequence: CDR1 SGHTA, CDR2 FQGNSA. This CDR3 has 13 amino acids. The CDR3 DNA sequence: TGTGCCAGCAGCACTTGGAGGGAGGAGACCCAGTACTTC. Translating gives CASSTWREETQYF. Complete variable domain (other parts from reference TRBV7-2 and TRBJ2-5): GAGVSQSPSNKVTEKGKDVELRCDPISGHTALYWYRQSLGQGLEFLIYFQGNSAPDKSGLPSDRFSAERTGGSVSTLTIQRTQQEDSAVYLCASSTWREETQYFGPGTRLLVL.